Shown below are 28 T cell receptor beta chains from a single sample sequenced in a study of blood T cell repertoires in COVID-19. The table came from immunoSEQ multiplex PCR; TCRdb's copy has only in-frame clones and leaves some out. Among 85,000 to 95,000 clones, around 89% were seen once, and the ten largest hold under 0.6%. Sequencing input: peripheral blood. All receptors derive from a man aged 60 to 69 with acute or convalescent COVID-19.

CDR3 protein: CASSITSGSLDEQFF. Written as DNA, the CDR3 is TGCGCCAGCAGCATCACTAGCGGGAGTTTAGATGAGCAGTTCTTC. The chain combines TRBV5-1 with TRBJ2-1, with TRBD2 identical over 11 bases. The V gene end was trimmed by 4 bases and the J gene end by 8 bases; junction bases not matched to a gene: 8. The V gene's germline CDR1 is SGHRS and CDR2 YFSETQ. The CDR3 totals 15 residues.

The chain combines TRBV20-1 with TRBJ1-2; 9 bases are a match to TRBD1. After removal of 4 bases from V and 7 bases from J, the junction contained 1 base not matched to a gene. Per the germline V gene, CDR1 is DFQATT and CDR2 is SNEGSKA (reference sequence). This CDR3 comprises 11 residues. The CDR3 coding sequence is TGCAGTGCTACGGGACAGGGTGGCTACACCTTC. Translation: CSATGQGGYTF.

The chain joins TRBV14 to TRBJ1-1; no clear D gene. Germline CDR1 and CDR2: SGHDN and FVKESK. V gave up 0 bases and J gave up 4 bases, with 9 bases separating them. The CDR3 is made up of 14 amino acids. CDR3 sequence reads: CASSQEAGGTEAFF. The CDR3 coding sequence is TGTGCCAGCAGCCAAGAGGCAGGTGGCACTGAAGCTTTCTTT.

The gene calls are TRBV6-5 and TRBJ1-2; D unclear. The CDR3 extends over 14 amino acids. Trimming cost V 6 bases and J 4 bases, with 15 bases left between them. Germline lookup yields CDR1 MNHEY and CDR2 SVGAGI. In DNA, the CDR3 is TGTGCCAGCAGACCCTTGAGGGCAGGCTATGGCTACACCTTC. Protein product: CASRPLRAGYGYTF.

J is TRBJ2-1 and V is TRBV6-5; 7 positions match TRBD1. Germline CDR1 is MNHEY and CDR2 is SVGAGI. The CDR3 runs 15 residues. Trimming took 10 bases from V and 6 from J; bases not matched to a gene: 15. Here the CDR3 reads CATSPTGQRSNEQFF. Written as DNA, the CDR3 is TGTGCCACGTCCCCCACGGGACAGAGGTCCAATGAGCAGTTCTTC.

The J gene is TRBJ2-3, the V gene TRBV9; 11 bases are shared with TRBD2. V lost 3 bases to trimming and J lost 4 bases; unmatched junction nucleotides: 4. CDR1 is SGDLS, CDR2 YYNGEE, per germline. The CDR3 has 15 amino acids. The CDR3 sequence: CASSDSGRAADTQYF. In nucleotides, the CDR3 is TGTGCCAGCAGCGATAGCGGGAGGGCGGCAGATACGCAGTATTTT.

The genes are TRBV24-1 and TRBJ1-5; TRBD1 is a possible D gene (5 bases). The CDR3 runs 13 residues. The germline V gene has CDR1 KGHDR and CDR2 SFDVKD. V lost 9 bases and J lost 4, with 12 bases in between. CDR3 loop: CATRQSMNQPQHF. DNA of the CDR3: TGTGCCACCCGACAGAGCATGAATCAGCCCCAGCATTTT.

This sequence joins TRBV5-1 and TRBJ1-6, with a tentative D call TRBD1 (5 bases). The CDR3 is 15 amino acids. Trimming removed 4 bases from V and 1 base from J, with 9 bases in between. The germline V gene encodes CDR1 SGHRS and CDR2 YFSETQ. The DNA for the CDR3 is TGCGCCAGCAGCACGGACAAGTCCTATAATTCACCCCTCCACTTT. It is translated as CASSTDKSYNSPLHF.

DNA for the CDR3: TGTGCCAGCAGCCCCGGGACTAGCGGGAGTACCGACAATGAGCAGTTCTTC. Translated: CASSPGTSGSTDNEQFF. The rearrangement joins TRBV7-9 to TRBJ2-1; 14 nucleotides match TRBD2. The trim removed 5 bases at V and 5 bases at J, leaving 8 bases unmatched. This CDR3 is built from 17 residues. Looked up from germline, CDR1 is SEHNR and CDR2 is FQNEAQ (reference sequence).

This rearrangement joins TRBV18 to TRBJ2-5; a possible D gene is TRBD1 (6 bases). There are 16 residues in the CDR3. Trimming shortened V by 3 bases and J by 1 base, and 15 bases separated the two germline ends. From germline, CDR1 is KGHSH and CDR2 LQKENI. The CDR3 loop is CASSPSVGALQETQYF. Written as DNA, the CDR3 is TGTGCCAGCTCACCTTCGGTGGGGGCACTCCAAGAGACCCAGTACTTC.

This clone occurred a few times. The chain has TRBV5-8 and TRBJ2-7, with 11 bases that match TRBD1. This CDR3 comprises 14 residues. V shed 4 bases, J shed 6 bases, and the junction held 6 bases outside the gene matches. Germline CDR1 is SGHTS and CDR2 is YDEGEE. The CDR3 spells CASSKDRGPGEQYF. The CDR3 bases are TGTGCCAGCAGCAAGGACAGGGGGCCCGGCGAGCAGTACTTC.

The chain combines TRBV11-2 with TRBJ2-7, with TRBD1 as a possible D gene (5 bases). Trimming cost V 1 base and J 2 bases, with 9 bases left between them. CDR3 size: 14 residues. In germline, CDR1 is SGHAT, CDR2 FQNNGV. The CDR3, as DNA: TGTGCCAGCAGCTTAGCGGGCAGGGCCTACGAGCAGTACTTC. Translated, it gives CASSLAGRAYEQYF.

In DNA, the CDR3 is TGTGCCAGCAGCCTTCGTTTTGCGGGGAAAGGTGAGCAGTTCTTC. Translating gives CASSLRFAGKGEQFF. This chain links TRBV7-2 with TRBJ2-1; D is possibly TRBD2 (6 bases). The CDR3 runs to 15 residues. V lost 5 bases and J lost 9, with 20 bases in between. CDR1 is SGHTA and CDR2 is FQGNSA in the germline V gene.

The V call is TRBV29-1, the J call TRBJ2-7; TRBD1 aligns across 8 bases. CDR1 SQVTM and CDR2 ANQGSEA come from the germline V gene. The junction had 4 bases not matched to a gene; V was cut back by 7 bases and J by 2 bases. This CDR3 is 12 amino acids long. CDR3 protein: CSAGTGPYEQYF. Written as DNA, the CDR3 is TGCAGCGCTGGGACAGGTCCCTACGAGCAGTACTTC.

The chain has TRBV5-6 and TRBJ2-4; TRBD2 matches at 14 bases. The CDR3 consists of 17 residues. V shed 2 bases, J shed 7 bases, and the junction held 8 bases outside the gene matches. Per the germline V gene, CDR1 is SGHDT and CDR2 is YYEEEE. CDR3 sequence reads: CASSFRLAGGWSNIQYF. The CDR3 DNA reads TGTGCCAGCAGCTTTCGACTAGCGGGAGGGTGGAGTAACATTCAGTACTTC.

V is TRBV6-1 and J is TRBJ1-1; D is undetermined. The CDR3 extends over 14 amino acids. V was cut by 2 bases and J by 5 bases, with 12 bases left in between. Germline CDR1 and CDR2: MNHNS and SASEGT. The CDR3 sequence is CASSEITRDTEAFF. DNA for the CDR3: TGTGCCAGCAGTGAAATAACGAGGGATACTGAAGCTTTCTTT.

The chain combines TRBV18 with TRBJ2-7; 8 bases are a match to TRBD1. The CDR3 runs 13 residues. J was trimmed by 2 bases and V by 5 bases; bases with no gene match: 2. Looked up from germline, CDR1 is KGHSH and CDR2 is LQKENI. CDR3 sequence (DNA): TGTGCCAGCTCAACGACAGGGGCCTACGAGCAGTACTTC. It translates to CASSTTGAYEQYF.

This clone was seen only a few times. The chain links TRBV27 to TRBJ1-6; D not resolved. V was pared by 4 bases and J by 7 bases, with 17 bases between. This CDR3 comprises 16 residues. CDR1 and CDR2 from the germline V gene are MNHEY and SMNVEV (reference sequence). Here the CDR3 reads CASSSGGDRWNSPLHF. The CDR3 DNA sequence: TGTGCCAGCAGTTCCGGTGGTGATCGGTGGAATTCACCCCTCCACTTT.

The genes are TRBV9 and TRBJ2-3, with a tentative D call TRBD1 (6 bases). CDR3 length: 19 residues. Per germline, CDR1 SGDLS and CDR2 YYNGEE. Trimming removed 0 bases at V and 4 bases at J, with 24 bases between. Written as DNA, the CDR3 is TGTGCCAGCAGCGTAGCTATGGGATGGGCGGCAGGGGAACCAGATACGCAGTATTTT. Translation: CASSVAMGWAAGEPDTQYF.

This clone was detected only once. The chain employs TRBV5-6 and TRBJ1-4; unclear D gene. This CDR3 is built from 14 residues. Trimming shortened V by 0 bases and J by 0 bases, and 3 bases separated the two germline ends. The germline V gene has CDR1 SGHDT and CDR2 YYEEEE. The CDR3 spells CASSLVSTNEKLFF. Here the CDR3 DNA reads TGTGCCAGCAGCTTGGTATCAACTAATGAAAAACTGTTTTTT.

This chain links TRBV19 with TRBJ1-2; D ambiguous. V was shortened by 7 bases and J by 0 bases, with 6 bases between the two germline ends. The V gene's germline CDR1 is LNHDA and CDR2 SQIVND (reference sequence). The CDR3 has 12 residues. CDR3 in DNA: TGTGCCAGTAAGGAGACTAACTATGGCTACACCTTC. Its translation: CASKETNYGYTF.

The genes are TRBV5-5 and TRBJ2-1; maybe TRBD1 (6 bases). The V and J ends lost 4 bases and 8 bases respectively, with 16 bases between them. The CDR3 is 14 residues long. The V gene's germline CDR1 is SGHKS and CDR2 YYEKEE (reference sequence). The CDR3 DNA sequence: TGTGCCAGCAGCCCCAGGGGTGGCTTCCATGAGCAGTTCTTC. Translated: CASSPRGGFHEQFF. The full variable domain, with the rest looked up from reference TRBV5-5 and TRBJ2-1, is DAGVTQSPTHLIKTRGQQVTLRCSPISGHKSVSWYQQVLGQGPQFIFQYYEKEERGRGNFPDRFSARQFPNYSSELNVNALLLGDSALYLCASSPRGGFHEQFFGPGTRLTVL.

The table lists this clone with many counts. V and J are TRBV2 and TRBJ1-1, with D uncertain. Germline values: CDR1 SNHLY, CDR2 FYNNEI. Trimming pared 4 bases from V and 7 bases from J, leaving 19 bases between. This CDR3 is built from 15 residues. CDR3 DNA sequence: TGTGCCAGCAGTGCAAGGTTCACAGAAGCCGATGAAGCTTTCTTT. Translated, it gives CASSARFTEADEAFF.

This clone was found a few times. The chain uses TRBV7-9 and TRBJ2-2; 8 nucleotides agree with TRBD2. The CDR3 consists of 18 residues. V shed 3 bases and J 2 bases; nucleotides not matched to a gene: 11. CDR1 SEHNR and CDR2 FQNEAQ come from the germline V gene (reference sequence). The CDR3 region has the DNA TGTGCCAGCAGCTTTCGGCGGAGCGGGAGAGATAACACCGGGGAGCTGTTTTTT. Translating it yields CASSFRRSGRDNTGELFF.

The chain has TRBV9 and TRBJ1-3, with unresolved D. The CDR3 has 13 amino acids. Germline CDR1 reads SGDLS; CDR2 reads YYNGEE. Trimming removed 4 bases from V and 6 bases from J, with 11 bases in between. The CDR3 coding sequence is TGTGCCAGCAGCCCTAGACCCCCAAACACCATATATTTT. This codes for CASSPRPPNTIYF.

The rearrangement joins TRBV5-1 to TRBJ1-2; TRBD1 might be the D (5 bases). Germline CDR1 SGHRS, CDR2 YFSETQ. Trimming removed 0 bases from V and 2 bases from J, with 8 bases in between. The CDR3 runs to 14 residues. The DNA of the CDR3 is TGCGCCAGCAGCTTGGGGACACAGAACTATGGCTACACCTTC. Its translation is CASSLGTQNYGYTF.

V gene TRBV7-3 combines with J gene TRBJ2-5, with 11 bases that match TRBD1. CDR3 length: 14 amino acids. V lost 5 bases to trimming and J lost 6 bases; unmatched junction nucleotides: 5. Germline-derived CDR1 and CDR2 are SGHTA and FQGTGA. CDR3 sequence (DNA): TGTGCCAGCAGCAAAGGACAGGGGGCGAAGACCCAGTACTTC. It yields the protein CASSKGQGAKTQYF.

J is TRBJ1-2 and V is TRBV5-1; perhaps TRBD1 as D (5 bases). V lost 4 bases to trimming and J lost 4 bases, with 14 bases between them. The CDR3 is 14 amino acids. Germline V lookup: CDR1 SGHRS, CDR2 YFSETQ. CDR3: CASSRDSTAYGYTF. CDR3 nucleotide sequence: TGCGCCAGCAGCCGAGACAGTACAGCCTATGGCTACACCTTC.